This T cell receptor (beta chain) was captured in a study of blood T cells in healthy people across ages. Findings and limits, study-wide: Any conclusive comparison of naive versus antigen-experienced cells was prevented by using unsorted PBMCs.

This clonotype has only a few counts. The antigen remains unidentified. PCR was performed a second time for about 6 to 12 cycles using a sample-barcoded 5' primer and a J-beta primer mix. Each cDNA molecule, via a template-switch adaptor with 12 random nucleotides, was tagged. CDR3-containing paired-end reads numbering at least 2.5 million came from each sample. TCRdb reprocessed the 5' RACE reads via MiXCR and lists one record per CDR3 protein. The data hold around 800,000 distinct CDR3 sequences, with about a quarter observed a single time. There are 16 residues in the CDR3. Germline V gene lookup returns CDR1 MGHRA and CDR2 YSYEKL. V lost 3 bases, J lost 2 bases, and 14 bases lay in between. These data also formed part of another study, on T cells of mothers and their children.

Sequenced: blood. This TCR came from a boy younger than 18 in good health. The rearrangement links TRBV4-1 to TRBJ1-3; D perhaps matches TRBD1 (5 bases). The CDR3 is CASSHPRGETGNTIYF. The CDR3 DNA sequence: TGCGCCAGCAGCCACCCCCGGGGGGAAACTGGAAACACCATATATTTT.